Listed here are 26 T cell receptor beta chains from one sample, sequenced in a study of blood T cell repertoires in COVID-19. Profiling relied on immunoSEQ multiplex PCR, and the TCRdb table lists in-frame clones only, not all of them. The top ten clones hold roughly 18% of a sample with under 70,000 clones, approximately 79% of them seen once. The material sequenced was peripheral blood. All receptors come from a man in his fifties or sixties with acute or convalescent COVID-19.

The chain links TRBV3-1 (or the pseudogene TRBV3-2) to TRBJ1-1, with 7 bases identical to TRBD1. CDR3 length equals 15 residues. J was trimmed by 0 bases and V by 7 bases; bases with no gene match: 8. The germline CDR1 and CDR2 sequences are LGHDT and YNNKEL (reference sequence). CDR3 in amino acids: CASTSPGQMNTEAFF. DNA of the CDR3: TGTGCCAGCACGTCCCCGGGACAGATGAACACTGAAGCTTTCTTT.

This clone was seen a handful of times. The chain has TRBV21-1 and TRBJ2-2; the table's D call of TRBD2 was not tested on the DNA. TRBV21-1 is described as a pseudogene. CDR3 length: 17 residues. The CDR3: CASSPRIAGEGTGELFF. The CDR3 region has the DNA TGTGCCAGCAGCCCCCGCATAGCGGGAGAAGGTACCGGGGAGCTGTTTTTT.

The rearrangement links TRBV11-2 to TRBJ1-2, with D possibly being TRBD1 (6 bases). The V and J ends lost 7 bases and 3 bases respectively, with 15 bases between them. The CDR3 is made up of 14 amino acids. Germline lookup yields CDR1 SGHAT and CDR2 FQNNGV. The CDR3 nucleotides read TGTGCCAGCAAAAACCGGGACACCGACTATGGCTACACCTTC. Its translation is CASKNRDTDYGYTF. The full variable domain, completed using reference TRBV11-2 and TRBJ1-2, is EAGVAQSPRYKIIEKRQSVAFWCNPISGHATLYWYQQILGQGPKLLIQFQNNGVVDDSQLPKDRFSAERLKGVDSTLKIQPAKLEDSAVYLCASKNRDTDYGYTFGSGTRLTVV.

The V gene is TRBV27, the J gene TRBJ2-7, with TRBD1 matching over 9 bases. Trimming removed 3 bases from V and 2 bases from J; junction bases left unmatched: 8. The CDR3 is 16 amino acids. Germline V gives CDR1 MNHEY, CDR2 SMNVEV (reference sequence). This CDR3 is CASSFLPDRGAYEQYF. The CDR3 DNA sequence: TGTGCCAGCAGTTTCCTCCCCGACAGGGGGGCCTACGAGCAGTACTTC.

This clone came up once. The V and J genes are TRBV18 and TRBJ2-2; 13 bases match TRBD2. Per the germline V gene, CDR1 is KGHSH and CDR2 is LQKENI. The trim removed 5 bases at V and 4 bases at J, leaving 4 bases unmatched. There are 16 residues in the CDR3. CDR3 DNA sequence: TGTGCCAGCTCAATCGGACTAGCGGGAGCCACCGGGGAGCTGTTTTTT. Its protein product is CASSIGLAGATGELFF. The variable domain in full, with the rest retrieved from reference TRBV18 and TRBJ2-2, is NAGVMQNPRHLVRRRGQEARLRCSPMKGHSHVYWYRQLPEEGLKFMVYLQKENIIDESGMPKERFSAEFPKEGPSILRIQQVVRGDSAAYFCASSIGLAGATGELFFGEGSRLTVL.

This chain links TRBV5-6 with TRBJ1-1, with 9 bases fitting TRBD1. The CDR3 is 16 amino acids. The V and J ends lost 0 bases and 3 bases, in that order; junction bases with no gene match: 6. Germline CDR1 reads SGHDT; CDR2 reads YYEEEE. The CDR3 DNA follows: TGTGCCAGCAGCTTGGTGGGACAGGGAGGGGACACTGAAGCTTTCTTT. It translates to CASSLVGQGGDTEAFF.

The CDR3: CSTWDSSTDTQYF. DNA for the CDR3: TGCAGCACCTGGGACAGCAGCACAGATACGCAGTATTTT. The rearrangement links TRBV29-1 to TRBJ2-3, with 7 positions matching TRBD1. This CDR3 has 13 amino acids. Germline loops: CDR1 SQVTM, CDR2 ANQGSEA. V shed 8 bases and J 0 bases; nucleotides not matched to a gene: 5.

The chain uses TRBV27 and TRBJ1-3, with D unclear. V shed 3 bases and J shed 3 bases, with 6 bases lying between them. Germline values: CDR1 MNHEY, CDR2 SMNVEV (reference sequence). This CDR3 has 13 amino acids. CDR3 residues: CASSLGFGNTIYF. In DNA, the CDR3 is TGTGCCAGCAGTTTGGGCTTTGGAAACACCATATATTTT.

The V call is TRBV5-1, the J call TRBJ1-1; D gene ambiguous. V lost 7 bases and J 1 base, leaving 17 bases between the germline ends. Germline-derived CDR1 and CDR2 are SGHRS and YFSETQ. The CDR3 contains 15 residues. As DNA, the CDR3 is TGCGCCAGCGCTGCAGATTGGCATACGAACACTGAAGCTTTCTTT. Amino acids: CASAADWHTNTEAFF.

This clone was found once. V gene TRBV5-1 combines with J gene TRBJ2-3, with 10 nucleotides matching TRBD2. CDR1 is SGHRS and CDR2 is YFSETQ in the germline V gene. V trimming: 1 base; J trimming: 7 bases; junction bases outside the gene matches: 3. The CDR3 totals 14 residues. The CDR3 loop reads CASSLTSGTYTQYF. The CDR3 DNA sequence: TGCGCCAGCAGCTTGACTAGCGGGACTTATACGCAGTATTTT.

The rearrangement joins TRBV18 to TRBJ1-2; 7 bases line up with TRBD1. CDR1 and CDR2 (germline): KGHSH, LQKENI. V was clipped by 0 bases and J by 4 bases; unmatched bases: 8. This CDR3 contains 16 residues. CDR3 sequence reads: CASSPPRTGNSYGYTF. The CDR3 coding sequence is TGTGCCAGCTCACCACCCAGGACAGGCAACTCCTATGGCTACACCTTC.

This chain joins TRBV3-1 (or the pseudogene TRBV3-2) and TRBJ1-1; TRBD1 agrees at 11 bases. J gave up 1 base and V 4 bases, and 2 bases lay outside the gene matches. This CDR3 has 15 amino acids. Per germline, CDR1 LGHDT and CDR2 YNNKEL (reference sequence). In nucleotides, the CDR3 is TGTGCCAGCAGCCTCGGGACAGGGGGGAACACTGAAGCTTTCTTT. Protein sequence: CASSLGTGGNTEAFF.

The chain is built from TRBV5-1 and TRBJ2-7; 10 bases map to TRBD2. The CDR3 has 14 amino acids. The germline V gene encodes CDR1 SGHRS and CDR2 YFSETQ. The V gene end was trimmed by 3 bases and the J gene end by 3 bases; junction bases not matched to a gene: 3. The CDR3 region is CASSSLAGDYEQYF. DNA for the CDR3: TGCGCCAGCAGCTCGCTAGCGGGGGACTACGAGCAGTACTTC. Full variable domain (missing parts from reference TRBV5-1 and TRBJ2-7): KAGVTQTPRYLIKTRGQQVTLSCSPISGHRSVSWYQQTPGQGLQFLFEYFSETQRNKGNFPGRFSGRQFSNSRSEMNVSTLELGDSALYLCASSSLAGDYEQYFGPGTRLTVT.

This chain uses TRBV6-5 with TRBJ1-2; 9 bases are shared with TRBD1. Germline-derived CDR1 and CDR2 are MNHEY and SVGAGI. CDR3 length: 15 residues. Trimming took 0 bases from V and 5 from J; bases not matched to a gene: 4. The CDR3 spells CASSYSRQGDYGYTF. Written as DNA, the CDR3 is TGTGCCAGCAGTTACTCGAGACAGGGGGATTATGGCTACACCTTC.

The chain has TRBV25-1 and TRBJ2-5; 12 bases match TRBD2. The V segment lost 3 bases and the J segment 5 bases; nucleotides outside the gene matches: 4. Germline assignment: CDR1 MGHDK and CDR2 SYGVNS. This CDR3 comprises 15 residues. The CDR3 bases are TGTGCCAGCAGTGAGGGGACTAGCGGGTGGGAGACCCAGTACTTC. It yields the protein CASSEGTSGWETQYF. Looking up the rest from reference TRBV25-1 and TRBJ2-5 gives the full variable domain: EADIYQTPRYLVIGTGKKITLECSQTMGHDKMYWYQQDPGMELHLIHYSYGVNSTEKGDLSSESTVSRIRTEHFPLTLESARPSHTSQYLCASSEGTSGWETQYFGPGTRLLVL.

The chain couples TRBV7-2 to TRBJ2-5; TRBD1 aligns across 11 bases. V lost 5 bases to trimming and J lost 1 base; unmatched junction nucleotides: 3. CDR1 is SGHTA, CDR2 FQGNSA, per germline. The CDR3 contains 15 residues. Here the CDR3 DNA reads TGTGCCAGCAGCCGGGACAGGGGGGGCCAAGAGACCCAGTACTTC. Amino acid sequence: CASSRDRGGQETQYF.

The CDR3 DNA reads as TGCAGCGTAGGAACCGGGACACGCCAAGAGACCCAGTACTTC. It encodes CSVGTGTRQETQYF. V gene TRBV29-1 combines with J gene TRBJ2-5; tentatively, D is TRBD1 (6 bases). Trimming pared 6 bases from V and 1 base from J, leaving 15 bases between. The V gene's germline CDR1 is SQVTM and CDR2 ANQGSEA. The length of the CDR3 is 14 residues. Based on the CDR3 plus reference TRBV29-1 and TRBJ2-5, the full variable domain is SAVISQKPSRDICQRGTSLTIQCQVDSQVTMMFWYRQQPGQSLTLIATANQGSEATYESGFVIDKFPISRPNLTFSTLTVSNMSPEDSSIYLCSVGTGTRQETQYFGPGTRLLVL.

This clone turned up a few times. The chain joins TRBV27 to TRBJ2-7; 7 nucleotides line up with TRBD1. Germline CDR1 MNHEY, CDR2 SMNVEV (reference sequence). This CDR3 comprises 14 residues. The junction had 8 bases not matched to a gene; V was cut back by 5 bases and J by 4 bases. CDR3 sequence: CASSENRGSYEQYF. The CDR3 DNA sequence: TGTGCCAGCAGTGAAAACAGGGGCTCGTACGAGCAGTACTTC.

The chain employs TRBV29-1 and TRBJ1-1; D gene unclear. The V and J ends lost 3 bases and 3 bases respectively, with 11 bases between them. The CDR3 covers 13 residues. CDR1 is SQVTM and CDR2 is ANQGSEA in the germline V gene. Here the CDR3 DNA reads TGCAGCGTTGATCCCTTTCGGGACACTGAAGCTTTCTTT. It specifies CSVDPFRDTEAFF.

The table lists this clone with a few counts. The chain joins TRBV19 to TRBJ1-5; 9 bases are a match to TRBD1. Per germline, CDR1 LNHDA and CDR2 SQIVND (reference sequence). The CDR3 has 13 residues. J gave up 7 bases and V 7 bases, and 5 bases lay outside the gene matches. The CDR3 loop is CASKDRGDQPQHF. The CDR3 nucleotides are TGTGCCAGTAAGGACAGGGGAGACCAGCCCCAGCATTTT.

The chain has TRBV7-2 and TRBJ2-7; TRBD2 aligns across 10 bases. This CDR3 contains 15 residues. CDR1 is SGHTA, CDR2 FQGNSA, per germline. With V trimmed by 5 bases and J by 1 base, 5 bases remained unmatched. The chain's CDR3 is CASSLTSGRSYEQYF. CDR3 DNA sequence: TGTGCCAGCAGCCTGACTAGCGGGCGTTCCTACGAGCAGTACTTC.

The V gene is TRBV24-1, the J gene TRBJ2-3, with a weak D call TRBD2 (6 bases). The germline CDR1 and CDR2 sequences are KGHDR and SFDVKD. The ends were cut back, 8 bases at V and 4 bases at J, with 18 bases in the middle. This CDR3 has 15 amino acids. In DNA, the CDR3 is TGTGCCACCAACTTCATAGCGGCTGACTCAGATACGCAGTATTTT. Residues: CATNFIAADSDTQYF.

The chain is built from TRBV6-5 and TRBJ1-2, with D maybe TRBD1 (6 bases). This CDR3 has 16 amino acids. Trimming removed 2 bases at V and 10 bases at J, with 23 bases between. CDR1 MNHEY and CDR2 SVGAGI come from the germline V gene. The CDR3 bases are TGTGCCAGCAGTTACCGCCGGGCAAAAGGGGGTTCAGACTACACCTTC. Its translation: CASSYRRAKGGSDYTF.

The V gene is TRBV5-6, the J gene TRBJ1-5; 9 bases agree with TRBD1. Looked up from germline, CDR1 is SGHDT and CDR2 is YYEEEE. The V gene end was trimmed by 4 bases and the J gene end by 2 bases; junction bases not matched to a gene: 7. The CDR3 runs to 16 residues. This chain's CDR3 is CASSQDRGAGNQPQHF. The DNA of the CDR3 is TGTGCCAGCAGCCAGGACAGGGGCGCGGGCAATCAGCCCCAGCATTTT.

The chain uses TRBV15 and TRBJ2-3; D possibly corresponds to TRBD1 (5 bases). The V end was cut by 0 bases, the J end by 9 bases, with 10 bases between. The V gene's germline CDR1 is LNHNV and CDR2 YYDKDF (reference sequence). This CDR3 is built from 13 residues. The CDR3 DNA reads as TGTGCCACCAGCAGAGAAAGGGGCTTGACGCAGTATTTT. Translating it yields CATSRERGLTQYF.

The rearrangement joins TRBV4-1 to TRBJ2-7; 8 nucleotides agree with TRBD2. CDR1 and CDR2 from the germline V gene are MGHRA and YSYEKL. The CDR3 is 18 residues long. The V segment lost 1 base and the J segment 2 bases; nucleotides outside the gene matches: 13. CDR3 amino acids: CASSQGVYGGADTYEQYF. CDR3 bases: TGCGCCAGCAGCCAAGGAGTATACGGGGGGGCCGATACCTACGAGCAGTACTTC.